These 16 T cell receptor beta chains originate from one sample sequenced in a study of early T cells in non-severe SARS-CoV-2 infection. TCRdb itself ran the 5' RACE reads through MiXCR, one entry per CDR3 protein. The data contain 80,000 to 95,000 distinct CDR3 sequences, approximately 15% of them seen just once; the ten biggest clones take up 1.4%. The source material was whole blood. These TCRs come from an adult who was a healthcare worker with PCR-confirmed SARS-CoV-2 infection or an uninfected control (not recorded which).

This clonotype was seen a handful of times. The V call is TRBV6-2 or TRBV6-3, the J call TRBJ1-1, with a possible D match to TRBD1 (6 bases). From germline, CDR1 is MNHEY and CDR2 SVGEGT. Trimming pared 6 bases from V and 6 bases from J, leaving 14 bases between. This CDR3 contains 13 residues. In DNA, the CDR3 is TGTGCCAGCAGGGACAGCCTCCCCCCTGAAGCTTTCTTT. This sequence encodes CASRDSLPPEAFF.

This clonotype has a handful of counts. This chain links TRBV11-2 with TRBJ2-1, with 11 bases identical to TRBD2. V lost 6 bases and J lost 2; bases outside the gene matches: 0. CDR3 length: 14 residues. Germline CDR1 reads SGHAT; CDR2 reads FQNNGV. The CDR3 DNA reads TGTGCCAGCAGACTAGCGGGGGCCTACAATGAGCAGTTCTTC. Its protein is CASRLAGAYNEQFF.

The V and J genes are TRBV7-9 and TRBJ2-1; 8 bases align to TRBD2. Per the germline V gene, CDR1 is SEHNR and CDR2 is FQNEAQ (reference sequence). The length of the CDR3 is 15 residues. J lost 7 bases, V lost 0 bases, and 5 bases had no gene match. Written as DNA, the CDR3 is TGTGCCAGCAGCTTAGCGGGACTAGATAGAAATGAGCAGTTCTTC. Its protein is CASSLAGLDRNEQFF.

This clonotype appeared many times. The chain carries TRBV20-1 and TRBJ2-7; 8 bases are shared with TRBD1. The ends lost 2 bases at V and 2 bases at J; junction bases unmatched: 5. The CDR3 loop spans 14 amino acids. Germline assignment: CDR1 DFQATT and CDR2 SNEGSKA (reference sequence). CDR3 DNA sequence: TGCAGTGCTAGATCGGGACAGGAGGCCTACGAGCAGTACTTC. This translates into CSARSGQEAYEQYF.

J is TRBJ2-3 and V is TRBV6-5, with D perhaps being TRBD1 or TRBD2 (5 bases each). This CDR3 spans 19 amino acids. Germline lookup yields CDR1 MNHEY and CDR2 SVGAGI. The V gene lost 1 base and the J gene lost 4 bases, with 24 bases spanning the gap. The CDR3 here is CASSYFRPGQGGGSDTQYF. In nucleotides, the CDR3 is TGTGCCAGCAGTTACTTCCGCCCTGGGCAGGGTGGGGGTTCAGATACGCAGTATTTT.

This clonotype was detected ten times or more. The CDR3 sequence: CASSLGSGGTDTQYF. The CDR3 bases are TGTGCCAGCAGCTTAGGTAGCGGGGGCACAGATACGCAGTATTTT. This sequence joins TRBV7-9 and TRBJ2-3, with TRBD2 identical over 8 bases. J lost 1 base, V lost 1 base, and 1 base had no gene match. The CDR3 consists of 15 residues. In germline, CDR1 is SEHNR, CDR2 FQNEAQ (reference sequence). The entire variable domain, with the rest obtained from reference TRBV7-9 and TRBJ2-3, is as follows: DTGVSQNPRHKITKRGQNVTFRCDPISEHNRLYWYRQTLGQGPEFLTYFQNEAQLEKSRLLSDRFSAERPKGSFSTLEIQRTEQGDSAMYLCASSLGSGGTDTQYFGPGTRLTVL.

Many counts were recorded for this clonotype. This chain connects TRBV11-1 to TRBJ2-5; D is unresolved. Trimming cost V 8 bases and J 4 bases, with 17 bases left between them. The germline V gene has CDR1 SGHAT and CDR2 FQDESV (reference sequence). The CDR3 is 14 amino acids. In DNA form, the CDR3 reads TGTGCCAGCGGACCCGACCTAGGAAGAGAGACCCAGTACTTC. Residues: CASGPDLGRETQYF.

The sample holds many counts of this clonotype. This chain uses TRBV7-3 with TRBJ2-1; possible D gene TRBD2, 5 bases. The CDR3 has 16 amino acids. The V gene's germline CDR1 is SGHTA and CDR2 FQGTGA. V dropped 0 bases and J dropped 0 bases, with 9 bases sitting between them. CDR3: CASSLTQAASYNEQFF. CDR3 coding DNA: TGTGCCAGCAGCTTAACCCAAGCGGCCTCCTACAATGAGCAGTTCTTC.

V gene TRBV29-1 combines with J gene TRBJ2-7, with D perhaps TRBD2 (5 bases). The length of the CDR3 is 12 residues. The germline gives CDR1 SQVTM, CDR2 ANQGSEA. V lost 7 bases to trimming and J lost 1 base, with 11 bases between them. CDR3 bases: TGCAGCGCCCTAGGGAGTTCCTACGAGCAGTACTTC. The encoded protein is CSALGSSYEQYF.

This clonotype was seen at least ten times. This chain uses TRBV7-2 with TRBJ2-7; 7 bases are a match to TRBD2. The CDR3 contains 14 residues. Trimming removed 5 bases from V and 5 bases from J; junction bases left unmatched: 9. CDR1 is SGHTA and CDR2 is FQGNSA in the germline V gene. The DNA for the CDR3 is TGTGCCAGCAGCGGGGAGGGGTACGCCCACGAGCAGTACTTC. Translated: CASSGEGYAHEQYF.

A few counts support this clonotype. The rearrangement joins TRBV11-2 to TRBJ2-7; 13 bases align to TRBD2. Germline V gene sequence: CDR1 SGHAT, CDR2 FQNNGV. With 6 bases clipped from V and 0 bases from J, the junction kept 5 bases outside the gene matches. This CDR3 has 16 residues. CDR3 residues: CASRGWTSGGSYEQYF. CDR3 nucleotide sequence: TGTGCCAGCAGGGGTTGGACTAGCGGGGGCTCCTACGAGCAGTACTTC.

This clonotype appeared many times. This chain joins TRBV6-1 and TRBJ2-7; 12 bases line up with TRBD2. This CDR3 is 18 amino acids long. Per the germline V gene, CDR1 is MNHNS and CDR2 is SASEGT. V was pared by 6 bases and J by 5 bases, with 17 bases of the junction left unmatched. CDR3 amino acids: CASSGRTSGAPGSHEQYF. DNA of the CDR3: TGTGCCAGCAGCGGACGGACTAGCGGGGCCCCGGGCAGCCACGAGCAGTACTTC.

This clonotype was recorded many times. The chain joins TRBV3-1 to TRBJ1-1; no clear D gene. Deletions cut 4 bases from V and 4 bases from J, with 16 bases between. Germline CDR1 LGHDT, CDR2 YNNKEL (reference sequence). This CDR3 contains 15 residues. The CDR3 nucleotides read TGTGCCAGCAGCCCTACTGAGGTTCGGGGCACTGAAGCTTTCTTT. It yields the protein CASSPTEVRGTEAFF.

This clonotype appeared many times. The rearrangement joins TRBV10-3 to TRBJ1-3; no firm D call. This CDR3 region has 12 residues. CDR1 is ENHRY and CDR2 is SYGVKD in the germline V gene. The V and J ends lost 10 bases and 0 bases respectively, with 7 bases between them. The CDR3 is CASWSSGNTIYF. CDR3 sequence (DNA): TGTGCCAGCTGGTCCTCTGGAAACACCATATATTTT.

The rearrangement uses TRBV6-2 or TRBV6-3 and TRBJ2-4; D may be TRBD2 (6 bases). Germline lookup yields CDR1 MNHEY and CDR2 SVGEGT. This CDR3 contains 16 residues. Trimming cost V 6 bases and J 7 bases, with 22 bases left between them. This CDR3 reads CASSQDYSAGKNIQYF. CDR3 DNA sequence: TGTGCCAGCAGCCAGGACTATAGCGCGGGCAAGAACATTCAGTACTTC.

This clonotype was seen at least ten times. The CDR3 DNA follows: TGCAGTGCCCGACCGGCAGGGGTGAACACTGAAGCTTTCTTT. Translation: CSARPAGVNTEAFF. The rearrangement uses TRBV20-1 and TRBJ1-1, with D maybe TRBD1 (6 bases). The CDR3 covers 14 residues. Trimming took off 6 bases at V and 0 bases at J, with 14 bases between the two ends. The V gene's germline CDR1 is DFQATT and CDR2 SNEGSKA (reference sequence).